The present T cell receptor beta chain was sequenced within a study of technical replicates of blood from a few donors. The CDR3 contains 14 residues. Germline V gene data show CDR1 as SGDLS and CDR2 as YYNGEE. With V trimmed by 2 bases and J by 7 bases, 8 bases remained unmatched. The data were produced by immunoSEQ multiplex PCR, yet TCRdb's version contains in-frame clones alone and is incomplete. The data hold 91,000 or so clones, with 95% observed a single time. The chain uses TRBV9 and TRBJ1-2; 7 nucleotides align to TRBD1. This TCR was recovered from a human donor in good health. Sample: T cells isolated from PBMCs. CDR3: CASSVEKTGFGYTF. The CDR3 DNA reads TGTGCCAGCAGCGTCGAAAAGACAGGGTTTGGCTACACCTTC.